This TCR beta chain is from a study of blood T cell repertoires in COVID-19. The authors' processing: For nucleated cells, counts were estimated from reference gene primer amplification. Assay: immunoSEQ multiplex PCR; the TCRdb copy retains only in-frame clones and omits some. The V and J calls and clone size are taken from that table; D and trimming were inferred from the DNA. The sample shows 70,000 to 85,000 clones, around 88% of them seen only once. Germline V gene sequence: CDR1 SGHTA, CDR2 FQGNSA. V was cut by 2 bases and J by 7 bases, with 9 bases left in between. CDR3 length: 13 residues. The gene calls are TRBV7-2 and TRBJ1-5, with unresolved D. Source material: peripheral blood. This clonotype originated in a man of 80 years or more with active or convalescent COVID-19. The DNA of the CDR3 is TGTGCCAGCAGCTTAAGTGCCGAGCAGCCCCAGCATTTT. Encoded protein: CASSLSAEQPQHF.